The 12 T cell receptor beta chains listed next were all sequenced from one sample in a study of identical twins. TCRdb re-called the 5' RACE reads through MiXCR, storing one row per CDR3 protein. Of fewer than 800,000 distinct CDR3 sequences in the sample, around 7.4% were seen once. These sequences were also reported in another study, on yellow fever vaccine responses in identical twins.

The sequencing input was PBMCs. Receptors originate from a woman under 30 in good health.

The rearrangement uses TRBV7-9 and TRBJ2-1; 15 bases map to TRBD2. Germline lookup yields CDR1 SEHNR and CDR2 FQNEAQ (reference sequence). This CDR3 has 16 amino acids. Trimming took 5 bases from V and 5 from J; bases not matched to a gene: 4. The CDR3 here is CASSRGLAGGNNEQFF. Here the CDR3 DNA reads TGTGCCAGCAGCCGGGGACTAGCGGGAGGTAACAATGAGCAGTTCTTC.

This clonotype was counted ten times or more. The rearrangement joins TRBV7-6 to TRBJ1-2; no clear D gene. Germline V gives CDR1 SGHVS, CDR2 FNYEAQ. The CDR3 has 13 amino acids. Trimming took 5 bases from V and 1 from J, leaving 8 bases between them. The CDR3 DNA reads as TGTGCCAGCAGCGGTAGGGATAACTATGGCTACACCTTC. Encoded protein: CASSGRDNYGYTF.

This clonotype appeared a few times. The chain uses TRBV28 and TRBJ2-5, with 8 positions matching TRBD2. The length of the CDR3 is 14 residues. The germline gives CDR1 MDHEN, CDR2 SYDVKM. V trimming: 7 bases; J trimming: 4 bases; junction bases outside the gene matches: 8. CDR3 DNA: TGTGCCAGCACCCCATTAGCGGGAAGAGAGACCCAGTACTTC. Residues: CASTPLAGRETQYF.

The DNA for the CDR3 is TGTGCCAGCAGCCGAATCGAGACAGTCACGCAGTATTTT. Its protein product is CASSRIETVTQYF. The chain carries TRBV11-2 and TRBJ2-3, with D tentatively TRBD1 (5 bases). Trimming took off 5 bases at V and 9 bases at J, with 15 bases between the two ends. Per the germline V gene, CDR1 is SGHAT and CDR2 is FQNNGV. CDR3 length: 13 residues.

This clonotype was detected a few times. The chain couples TRBV12-3 or TRBV12-4 to TRBJ2-7; D is uncertain. The CDR3 loop spans 14 amino acids. V was pared by 4 bases and J by 1 base, with 11 bases between. The CDR3 DNA reads as TGTGCCAGCAGTTACAGAGCACAATCCTACGAGCAGTACTTC. Residues: CASSYRAQSYEQYF.

The chain joins TRBV15 to TRBJ2-2; D is perhaps TRBD1 or TRBD2 (5 bases each). The CDR3 runs 15 residues. Germline loops: CDR1 LNHNV, CDR2 YYDKDF (reference sequence). V shed 0 bases and J shed 9 bases, with 14 bases lying between them. CDR3 nucleotide sequence: TGTGCCACCAGCAGAGATCAGTCGGGGCCGAGGGAGCTGTTTTTT. Residues: CATSRDQSGPRELFF.

This clonotype has a handful of counts. The J gene is TRBJ2-3, the V gene TRBV5-1, with D tentatively TRBD1 (6 bases). The CDR3 spans 16 residues. V was shortened by 4 bases and J by 2 bases, with 17 bases between the two germline ends. Germline-derived CDR1 and CDR2 are SGHRS and YFSETQ. The CDR3 is CASSPSDRRDTDTQYF. CDR3 coding DNA: TGCGCCAGCAGCCCGAGCGACAGGCGAGACACAGATACGCAGTATTTT.

This clonotype was found many times. The CDR3 DNA reads TGCGCCAGCAGCCAGGGACTAGCGGGATTTTACGAGCAGTACTTC. This encodes CASSQGLAGFYEQYF. The V call is TRBV4-1, the J call TRBJ2-7; TRBD2 agrees at 13 bases. Losses at the gene ends were 3 bases for V and 4 bases for J; bases not matched to a gene: 3. CDR1 and CDR2 (germline): MGHRA, YSYEKL. The CDR3 runs 15 residues.

This clonotype was recorded a few times. This sequence joins TRBV29-1 and TRBJ1-1; D remains unclear. The germline V gene encodes CDR1 SQVTM and CDR2 ANQGSEA. The CDR3 totals 12 residues. Trimming shortened V by 3 bases and J by 7 bases, and 12 bases separated the two germline ends. For the CDR3, the DNA is TGCAGCGTTGAGGGGTGGGGTGGTGAAGCTTTCTTT. It is translated as CSVEGWGGEAFF.

This clonotype has a count of ten or more. The chain employs TRBV12-3 or TRBV12-4 and TRBJ2-2; D possibly corresponds to TRBD2 (6 bases). Trimming stripped 11 bases from V and 12 bases from J, with 16 bases between. The CDR3 extends over 11 amino acids. The DNA for the CDR3 is TGTGCCTCCCGAGAAGGAGGGAAGCTGTTTTTT. As protein: CASREGGKLFF.

This clonotype occurred many times. The chain is built from TRBV7-8 and TRBJ2-2, with a tentative D call TRBD1 (5 bases). The CDR3 has 15 residues. Germline CDR1 reads SGHVS; CDR2 reads FQNEAQ. The germline V and J ends were trimmed by 6 bases and 4 bases, with 15 bases remaining between them. The chain's CDR3 is CASSPLLTVTGELFF. CDR3 DNA: TGTGCCAGCAGTCCACTTCTGACAGTCACCGGGGAGCTGTTTTTT. The entire variable domain, with the rest obtained from reference TRBV7-8 and TRBJ2-2, is as follows: GAGVSQSPRYKVAKRGQDVALRCDPISGHVSLFWYQQALGQGPEFLTYFQNEAQLDKSGLPSDRFFAERPEGSVSTLKIQRTQQEDSAVYLCASSPLLTVTGELFFGEGSRLTVL.

This clonotype turned up a few times. This rearrangement joins TRBV10-3 to TRBJ2-7; D tentatively fits TRBD1 or TRBD2 (5 bases each). The length of the CDR3 is 15 residues. V lost 9 bases, J lost 0 bases, and 18 bases lay in between. From germline, CDR1 is ENHRY and CDR2 SYGVKD. This CDR3 is CAIFDGASSSYEQYF. The CDR3 nucleotides read TGTGCCATTTTTGACGGGGCTAGCAGCTCCTACGAGCAGTACTTC.